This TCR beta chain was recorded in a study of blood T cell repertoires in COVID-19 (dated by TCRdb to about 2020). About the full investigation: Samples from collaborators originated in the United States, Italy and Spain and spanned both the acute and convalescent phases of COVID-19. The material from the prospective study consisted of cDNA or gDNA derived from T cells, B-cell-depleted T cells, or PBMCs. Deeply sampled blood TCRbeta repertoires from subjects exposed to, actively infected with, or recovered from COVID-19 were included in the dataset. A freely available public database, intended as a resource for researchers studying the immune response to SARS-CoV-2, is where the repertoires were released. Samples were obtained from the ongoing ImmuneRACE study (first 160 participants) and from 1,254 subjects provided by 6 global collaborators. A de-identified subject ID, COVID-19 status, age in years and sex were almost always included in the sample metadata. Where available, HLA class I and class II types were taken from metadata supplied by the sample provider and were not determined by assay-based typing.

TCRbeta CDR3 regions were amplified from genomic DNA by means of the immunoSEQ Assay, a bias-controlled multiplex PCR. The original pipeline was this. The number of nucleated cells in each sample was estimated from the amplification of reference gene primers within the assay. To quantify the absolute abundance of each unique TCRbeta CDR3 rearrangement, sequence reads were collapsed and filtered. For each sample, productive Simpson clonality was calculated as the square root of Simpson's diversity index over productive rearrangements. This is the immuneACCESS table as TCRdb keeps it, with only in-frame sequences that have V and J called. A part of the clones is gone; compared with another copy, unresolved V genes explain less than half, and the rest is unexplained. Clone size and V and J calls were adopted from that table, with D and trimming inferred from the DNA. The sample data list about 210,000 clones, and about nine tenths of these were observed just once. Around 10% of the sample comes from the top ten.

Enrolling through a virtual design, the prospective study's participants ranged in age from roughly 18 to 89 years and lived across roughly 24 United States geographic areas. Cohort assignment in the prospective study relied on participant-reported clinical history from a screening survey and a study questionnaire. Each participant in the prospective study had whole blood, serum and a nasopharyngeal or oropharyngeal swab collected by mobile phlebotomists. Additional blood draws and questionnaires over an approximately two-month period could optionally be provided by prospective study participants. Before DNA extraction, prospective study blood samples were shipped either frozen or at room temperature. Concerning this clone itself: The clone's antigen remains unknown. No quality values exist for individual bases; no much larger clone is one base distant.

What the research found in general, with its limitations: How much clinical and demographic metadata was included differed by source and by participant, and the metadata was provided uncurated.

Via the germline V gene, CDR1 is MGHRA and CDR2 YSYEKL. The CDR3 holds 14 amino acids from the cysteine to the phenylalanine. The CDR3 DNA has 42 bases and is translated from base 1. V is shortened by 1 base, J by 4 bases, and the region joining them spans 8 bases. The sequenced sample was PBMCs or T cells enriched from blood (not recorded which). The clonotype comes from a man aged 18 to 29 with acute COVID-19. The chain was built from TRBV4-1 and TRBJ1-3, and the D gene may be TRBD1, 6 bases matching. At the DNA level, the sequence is TGCGCCAGCAGCCAAGTAGGACAGGGAAACACCATATATTTT. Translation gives CASSQVGQGNTIYF.